This TCR beta chain is from a study of blood T cells in healthy people across ages. Together with a sample-barcoded 5' primer, a J-beta primer mix was included in a second PCR lasting about 7 to 12 cycles. With 12 random nucleotides, a template-switch adaptor tagged each individual cDNA molecule. TCRdb redid the calling of the 5' RACE reads with MiXCR, one entry per CDR3 protein. Here the sample spans 600,000 to 900,000 distinct CDR3 sequences, about a quarter being singletons. This clonotype occurred a few times. Each sample gave at least 6.5 million isolated PBMCs. The length of the CDR3 is 15 residues. Germline CDR1 and CDR2: MDHEN and SYDVKM. V was trimmed by 4 bases and J by 7 bases, leaving 16 bases between them. Another study also made use of these data, one on T cells of mothers and their children. As reported in that work: Barcodes for each sample and 2-4 random nucleotides were added by the M1S primer used in the second PCR.

The chain has TRBV28 and TRBJ1-4; D gene unclear. The source material was blood. The clonotype originates from a boy aged 10-17 years in good health. CDR3 residues: CASSSRDPQVEKLFF. As DNA, the CDR3 is TGTGCCAGCAGTTCTCGAGACCCTCAGGTTGAAAAACTGTTTTTT.